The 10 T cell receptor beta chains below were found in one sample sequenced in a study of Ad26.COV2.S vaccination and SARS-CoV-2 variants. Clones were read by immunoSEQ multiplex PCR, and TCRdb kept only the in-frame ones, dropping some. The table lists over 300,000 clones, about 83% of them singletons. Treatment in this sample: approximately 18 received Ad26.COV2.S at low or high dose, single or two shots; 5 received placebo; per-sample allocation not given. Collection of samples fell on day 63 after the first vaccine or placebo injection. Material: peripheral blood, obtained in a trial of Ad26.COV2.S vaccine versus placebo. The receptors derive from a person between 18 and 65 years old who received the Ad26.COV2.S COVID-19 vaccine or a placebo.

The gene calls are TRBV19 and TRBJ2-1, with D unresolved. The V gene lost 7 bases and the J gene lost 6 bases, with 10 bases spanning the gap. CDR3 size: 12 residues. Germline V gene data show CDR1 as LNHDA and CDR2 as SQIVND (reference sequence). The CDR3 coding sequence is TGTGCCAGTACCTCCGGACGCAATGAGCAGTTCTTC. The encoded protein is CASTSGRNEQFF.

This sequence joins TRBV10-3 and TRBJ1-6, with a weak D call TRBD1 (5 bases). The germline V gene has CDR1 ENHRY and CDR2 SYGVKD. Trimming left V 6 bases short and J 3 bases short, with 9 bases between. This CDR3 is built from 14 residues. The CDR3 is CAIRGLGYNSPLHF. CDR3 in DNA: TGTGCCATCAGGGGGCTGGGCTATAATTCACCCCTCCACTTT.

This clone was counted a single time. The chain recombines TRBV24-1 with TRBJ1-2; unclear D gene. CDR1 and CDR2 from the germline V gene are KGHDR and SFDVKD. V was cut by 5 bases and J by 2 bases, with 11 bases left in between. The CDR3 is 14 amino acids. This chain's CDR3 is CATSAAVVNYGYTF. CDR3 sequence (DNA): TGTGCCACCAGTGCGGCGGTCGTGAACTATGGCTACACCTTC.

This clone was detected a few times. The V and J genes are TRBV5-5 and TRBJ1-3, with 7 positions matching TRBD1. CDR3 length equals 14 residues. Trimming at V came to 6 bases and at J to 2 bases, leaving 5 bases not matched to a gene. CDR1 and CDR2 from the germline V gene are SGHKS and YYEKEE (reference sequence). This CDR3 is CASNDRVAGNTIYF. The DNA of the CDR3 is TGTGCCAGCAACGACAGGGTGGCTGGAAACACCATATATTTT. The whole variable domain, filled in from reference TRBV5-5 and TRBJ1-3, reads DAGVTQSPTHLIKTRGQQVTLRCSPISGHKSVSWYQQVLGQGPQFIFQYYEKEERGRGNFPDRFSARQFPNYSSELNVNALLLGDSALYLCASNDRVAGNTIYFGEGSWLTVV.

The gene calls are TRBV6-4 and TRBJ2-1; 8 nucleotides agree with TRBD1. CDR1 MRHNA and CDR2 SNTAGT come from the germline V gene. The V and J ends lost 6 bases and 5 bases, in that order; junction bases with no gene match: 21. The length of the CDR3 is 19 residues. CDR3 loop: CASRSDRDRPGPEHNEQFF. In nucleotides, the CDR3 is TGTGCCAGCAGGTCAGACCGGGACAGGCCCGGCCCCGAGCACAATGAGCAGTTCTTC.

The rearrangement links TRBV5-1 to TRBJ2-3; TRBD2 aligns across 11 bases. CDR1 is SGHRS, CDR2 YFSETQ, per germline. J lost 2 bases, V lost 4 bases, and 3 bases had no gene match. CDR3 length: 15 residues. The chain's CDR3 is CASSMGLADTDTQYF. The DNA of the CDR3 is TGCGCCAGCAGCATGGGACTAGCGGACACAGATACGCAGTATTTT.

This sequence joins TRBV27 and TRBJ1-1; 8 positions agree with TRBD1. The CDR3 runs to 15 residues. V shed 3 bases, J shed 5 bases, and the junction held 8 bases outside the gene matches. The V gene's germline CDR1 is MNHEY and CDR2 SMNVEV (reference sequence). The CDR3 here is CASSLSGGGLTEAFF. The CDR3 bases are TGTGCCAGCAGTTTGTCAGGGGGCGGATTGACTGAAGCTTTCTTT.

The chain recombines TRBV11-3 with TRBJ1-5; 8 positions match TRBD1. Trimming cost V 2 bases and J 5 bases; bases outside gene matches: 5. This CDR3 is built from 15 residues. Looked up from germline, CDR1 is SGHNT and CDR2 is YENEEA. The CDR3 sequence is CASSLKGTGDQPQHF. CDR3 nucleotide sequence: TGTGCCAGCAGCTTAAAAGGGACAGGAGATCAGCCCCAGCATTTT.

V and J are TRBV18 and TRBJ2-2; D possibly matches TRBD1 or TRBD2 (5 bases each). This CDR3 comprises 16 residues. The V gene's germline CDR1 is KGHSH and CDR2 LQKENI. V was shortened by 6 bases and J by 4 bases, with 18 bases between the two germline ends. CDR3 nucleotide sequence: TGTGCCAGCTCGCCTAGAGGGGTTAGCTTCACCGGGGAGCTGTTTTTT. It translates to CASSPRGVSFTGELFF. Filled out from reference TRBV18 and TRBJ2-2, the complete variable domain reads NAGVMQNPRHLVRRRGQEARLRCSPMKGHSHVYWYRQLPEEGLKFMVYLQKENIIDESGMPKERFSAEFPKEGPSILRIQQVVRGDSAAYFCASSPRGVSFTGELFFGEGSRLTVL.

This clone was seen a few times. The J gene is TRBJ2-7, the V gene TRBV6-5; no clear D. Germline V gives CDR1 MNHEY, CDR2 SVGAGI. This CDR3 is 15 amino acids long. V lost 0 bases and J 7 bases, leaving 16 bases between the germline ends. CDR3 region: CASSYSITTHQEQYF. Written as DNA, the CDR3 is TGTGCCAGCAGTTACTCGATAACCACCCATCAGGAGCAGTACTTC.